Given below is one T cell receptor beta chain in context. The sample comes from a study of cytomegalovirus exposure and HLA in healthy donors. There are 19 residues in the CDR3. Trimming took 1 base from V and 6 from J; bases not matched to a gene: 16. CDR1 and CDR2 from the germline V gene are KGHSH and LQKENI. The PCR contained 60 Vbeta and 13 Jbeta primers. Libraries were prepared by immunoSEQ multiplex PCR; TCRdb keeps only in-frame clonotypes and omits some of them. The sample has 60,000 to 70,000 clones, about two thirds seen once. The genes are TRBV18 and TRBJ2-5; 11 nucleotides line up with TRBD1. What was sequenced was PBMCs. This TCR came from a man aged 40-49 years in good health and CMV-seropositive. DNA for the CDR3: TGTGCCAGCTCACCACAGTCTTCCAGCGGACAGGGGGCCGAAAAGACCCAGTACTTC. This sequence encodes CASSPQSSSGQGAEKTQYF.